Below, 18 T cell receptor beta chains from the same sample are listed, as sequenced in a study of shared clonotypes between healthy human individuals. Sequenced by immunoSEQ multiplex PCR; TCRdb stores in-frame clones only, minus some. This sample carries about 2.4 million clones, around 94% of them seen once, and the ten largest clones take 0.14%. The specimen sequenced was naive CD4+ T cells sorted from blood. The subset was: CD45RA+ positively selected. The receptors originated from a man younger than 35 in good health.

V usage is TRBV4-1 and J usage is TRBJ1-2; 11 positions agree with TRBD1. The CDR3 is 14 residues long. CDR1 is MGHRA and CDR2 is YSYEKL in the germline V gene. V lost 4 bases and J lost 8; bases outside the gene matches: 6. The CDR3 reads CASSPGQGVLGYTF. The CDR3 DNA is TGCGCCAGCAGCCCGGGACAGGGGGTGCTCGGCTACACCTTC.

The chain uses TRBV10-3 and TRBJ2-1, with 7 bases identical to TRBD2. V gave up 11 bases and J gave up 6 bases; unmatched junction bases: 16. Germline loops: CDR1 ENHRY, CDR2 SYGVKD. CDR3 size: 15 residues. CDR3 protein: CASHGSGGVFNEQFF. The CDR3 DNA sequence: TGTGCCTCACACGGGTCGGGAGGCGTTTTCAATGAGCAGTTCTTC.

The chain couples TRBV7-2 to TRBJ1-1, with D unresolved. Trimming removed 5 bases at V and 0 bases at J, with 10 bases between. This CDR3 has 14 residues. Germline CDR1 is SGHTA and CDR2 is FQGNSA. CDR3 sequence: CASSPSWVNTEAFF. The DNA of the CDR3 is TGTGCCAGCAGCCCAAGCTGGGTGAACACTGAAGCTTTCTTT.

The chain joins TRBV30 to TRBJ1-1, with D perhaps matching TRBD1 (5 bases). V lost 2 bases to trimming and J lost 1 base, with 14 bases between them. This CDR3 spans 15 amino acids. Germline V lookup: CDR1 GTSNPN, CDR2 SVGIG (reference sequence). The CDR3 DNA sequence: TGTGCCTGGAGTCTCTCCGGGACGCAGAACACTGAAGCTTTCTTT. The encoded protein is CAWSLSGTQNTEAFF.

Regarding this clone: At one end the junction does not follow the germline gene, possibly because of a read error. The chain has TRBV5-4 and TRBJ2-7; D is possibly TRBD1 (6 bases). From germline, CDR1 is SGHNT and CDR2 YYREEE (reference sequence). The CDR3 covers 13 residues. In DNA, the CDR3 is TGTGCCACCAGCAACAGGGCCTCCTACGAGCAGTACTTC. Protein: CATSNRASYEQYF.

This rearrangement joins TRBV6-1 to TRBJ1-5, with D hard to call. The CDR3 loop spans 14 amino acids. Trimming took 8 bases from V and 1 from J, leaving 12 bases between them. Germline V gives CDR1 MNHNS, CDR2 SASEGT. The DNA for the CDR3 is TGTGCCAGCCTTGCAAGTTCCAGCAATCAGCCCCAGCATTTT. Its translation is CASLASSSNQPQHF.

The rearrangement links TRBV2 to TRBJ1-5; D might be TRBD1 (5 bases). Looked up from germline, CDR1 is SNHLY and CDR2 is FYNNEI. The V and J ends lost 2 bases and 2 bases respectively, with 13 bases between them. This CDR3 comprises 16 residues. The CDR3 reads CASSEFGDGGNQPQHF. Written as DNA, the CDR3 is TGTGCCAGCAGTGAATTCGGGGACGGAGGCAATCAGCCCCAGCATTTT.

The chain has TRBV19 and TRBJ1-1, with D hard to call. Trimming cost V 6 bases and J 4 bases, with 12 bases left between them. There are 13 residues in the CDR3. Germline CDR1 LNHDA, CDR2 SQIVND (reference sequence). DNA of the CDR3: TGTGCCAGTAGCTCCCGGGTCCCCACTGAAGCTTTCTTT. Translating it yields CASSSRVPTEAFF.

The chain employs TRBV5-1 and TRBJ2-3; D is ambiguous. This CDR3 is 15 amino acids long. V was shortened by 1 base and J by 0 bases, with 9 bases between the two germline ends. Germline V CDR1 and CDR2: SGHRS, YFSETQ. The CDR3 DNA reads TGCGCCAGCAGCTTGAGTACACCAAGCACAGATACGCAGTATTTT. As protein: CASSLSTPSTDTQYF.

The V call is TRBV19, the J call TRBJ1-5; D may be TRBD1 (6 bases). CDR3 length: 15 residues. V lost 7 bases to trimming and J lost 5 bases, with 18 bases between them. CDR1 is LNHDA and CDR2 is SQIVND in the germline V gene (reference sequence). The CDR3, as DNA: TGTGCCAGTACCACTACAGGGAGTCCCTATCAGCCCCAGCATTTT. Translated, it gives CASTTTGSPYQPQHF. Full variable domain (outside the CDR3, taken from reference TRBV19 and TRBJ1-5): DGGITQSPKYLFRKEGQNVTLSCEQNLNHDAMYWYRQDPGQGLRLIYYSQIVNDFQKGDIAEGYSVSREKKESFPLTVTSAQKNPTAFYLCASTTTGSPYQPQHFGDGTRLSIL.

This clone was detected a few times. Other nucleotide sequences in the sample specify the same CDR3. The rearrangement links TRBV5-5 to TRBJ1-5; 10 nucleotides line up with TRBD1. Trimming cost V 3 bases and J 4 bases; bases outside gene matches: 1. The CDR3 is made up of 14 amino acids. Germline loops: CDR1 SGHKS, CDR2 YYEKEE (reference sequence). The CDR3 DNA is TGTGCCAGCAGCTCGGACAGGGGGAATCAGCCCCAGCATTTT. It encodes CASSSDRGNQPQHF.

The DNA of the CDR3 is TGTGCCAGCTCACCACTCCCGACTAGCGGGGGGGCCCGTCAAGAGACCCAGTACTTC. Its translation is CASSPLPTSGGARQETQYF. The chain uses TRBV18 and TRBJ2-5, with TRBD2 matching 14 bases. V shed 1 base and J 2 bases; nucleotides not matched to a gene: 9. CDR3 size: 19 residues. Germline assignment: CDR1 KGHSH and CDR2 LQKENI.

The chain carries TRBV10-3 and TRBJ2-3, with D possibly matching TRBD1 (6 bases). Trimming pared 0 bases from V and 3 bases from J, leaving 10 bases between. CDR1 and CDR2 (germline): ENHRY, SYGVKD. The CDR3 runs to 15 residues. CDR3 region: CAISESGGRTDTQYF. The CDR3 DNA reads as TGTGCCATCAGTGAGTCTGGGGGCAGGACAGATACGCAGTATTTT.

J is TRBJ1-1 and V is TRBV18, with D possibly matching TRBD1 (5 bases). V lost 5 bases to trimming and J lost 2 bases, with 12 bases between them. Per the germline V gene, CDR1 is KGHSH and CDR2 is LQKENI. CDR3 length: 14 residues. The CDR3 loop is CASSSDISNTEAFF. The CDR3 DNA is TGTGCCAGCTCATCGGACATCTCAAACACTGAAGCTTTCTTT.

V gene TRBV11-2 combines with J gene TRBJ2-2; no clear D. Trimming removed 1 base at V and 1 base at J, with 10 bases between. CDR1 is SGHAT and CDR2 is FQNNGV in the germline V gene. CDR3 size: 16 residues. In nucleotides, the CDR3 is TGTGCCAGCAGCTTAGGCCCTTTTGGGAACACCGGGGAGCTGTTTTTT. This translates into CASSLGPFGNTGELFF. Looking up the rest from reference TRBV11-2 and TRBJ2-2 gives the full variable domain: EAGVAQSPRYKIIEKRQSVAFWCNPISGHATLYWYQQILGQGPKLLIQFQNNGVVDDSQLPKDRFSAERLKGVDSTLKIQPAKLEDSAVYLCASSLGPFGNTGELFFGEGSRLTVL.

The genes are TRBV2 and TRBJ2-7; D is unclear. Germline V CDR1 and CDR2: SNHLY, FYNNEI. CDR3 length: 13 amino acids. V lost 4 bases, J lost 7 bases, and 14 bases lay in between. CDR3 sequence (DNA): TGTGCCAGCAGTGTGGGAACGGCGAGGGAGCAGTACTTC. Translating it yields CASSVGTAREQYF.

CDR3 loop: CASSQTGTISHNEQFF. The CDR3 coding sequence is TGTGCCAGCAGTCAGACCGGGACTATATCCCACAATGAGCAGTTCTTC. The rearrangement uses TRBV27 and TRBJ2-1, with 7 bases that match TRBD2. The germline V gene has CDR1 MNHEY and CDR2 SMNVEV (reference sequence). The junction had 12 bases not matched to a gene; V was cut back by 5 bases and J by 5 bases. This CDR3 region has 16 residues.

Of note for this clone: The sample contains more than one DNA sequence encoding this CDR3. The chain employs TRBV6-1 and TRBJ2-7; 7 nucleotides match TRBD2. There are 13 residues in the CDR3. The junction had 6 bases not matched to a gene; V was cut back by 8 bases and J by 2 bases. Looked up from germline, CDR1 is MNHNS and CDR2 is SASEGT. In DNA, the CDR3 is TGTGCCAGCCGGCTAGCGGTAACCTACGAGCAGTACTTC. It is translated as CASRLAVTYEQYF.